The present T cell receptor beta chain was sequenced within a study of T cells in Graves' hyperthyroidism and ophthalmopathy. RNA transcripts yielded amplified TCR beta CDR3 regions. TCR CDR3 underwent first-round RT-PCR with the HTBI primer set. TCRdb re-called the multiplex PCR reads through MiXCR, storing one row per CDR3 protein. The sample consists of hundreds of thousands of distinct CDR3 sequences, around 20% of them appearing once. Sequenced: blood. The receptor comes from a woman aged 45-65 years with Graves' hyperthyroidism that later progressed to Graves' ophthalmopathy.

CDR3 nucleotides: TGTGCCAGTAGTATTCCCCTCCGGAATCAGCCCCAGCATTTT. This translates into CASSIPLRNQPQHF. V is TRBV19 and J is TRBJ1-5; no reliable D call. The germline V gene has CDR1 LNHDA and CDR2 SQIVND (reference sequence). The CDR3 contains 14 residues. Trimming stripped 3 bases from V and 4 bases from J, with 10 bases between. The whole variable domain, filled in from reference TRBV19 and TRBJ1-5, reads DGGITQSPKYLFRKEGQNVTLSCEQNLNHDAMYWYRQDPGQGLRLIYYSQIVNDFQKGDIAEGYSVSREKKESFPLTVTSAQKNPTAFYLCASSIPLRNQPQHFGDGTRLSIL.